The subject of this entry is one T cell receptor (beta chain). Its antigen is as yet unknown. The source of the sample is a study of cytomegalovirus exposure and HLA in healthy donors. The PCR made use of 60 Vbeta and 13 Jbeta primers. Clones were read by immunoSEQ multiplex PCR, and TCRdb kept only the in-frame ones, dropping some. The repertoire consists of tens of thousands of clones, with 70% to 80% occurring once and the leading ten covering under 3.5%. The ends were cut back, 7 bases at V and 0 bases at J, with 9 bases in the middle. The CDR3 runs to 14 residues. Looked up from germline, CDR1 is SGHTA and CDR2 is FQGTGA. Study results and caveats: Upon later analysis, TCR association rates were observed to vary by HLA locus, being highest for DRB1 and lowest for HLA-C. Productive rates of about 90% or about 30% were seen for most TCR beta V segments in an earlier analysis. Later genetic work tied a missense DCLRE1C variant to beta-chain V and J trimming.

Sequenced: PBMCs. The V gene is TRBV7-3, the J gene TRBJ2-2; the D gene is possibly TRBD2 (5 bases). This TCR was sampled from a man in his late teens or twenties in good health and CMV-seronegative. CDR3 amino acids: CASTLRANTGELFF. The CDR3 nucleotides read TGTGCCAGCACCCTGAGGGCGAACACCGGGGAGCTGTTTTTT.